A single sample gave rise to the 4 T cell receptor beta chains below, sequenced in a study of cytomegalovirus exposure and HLA in healthy donors. Primers: 60 Vbeta forward and 13 Jbeta reverse. Profiled with immunoSEQ multiplex PCR; TCRdb holds only in-frame clones, not every one. The sample records 150,000 to 200,000 clones, around 78% being singletons. Specimen: PBMCs. Every receptor here comes from a man aged 25-45 years in good health and CMV-seronegative.

The rearrangement links TRBV5-4 to TRBJ2-7; 9 nucleotides match TRBD1. Germline CDR1 and CDR2: SGHNT and YYREEE (reference sequence). There are 14 residues in the CDR3. The V gene end was trimmed by 4 bases and the J gene end by 4 bases; junction bases not matched to a gene: 6. DNA for the CDR3: TGTGCCAGCAGCAAAGGACAGGGGATTTACGAGCAGTACTTC. Amino acids: CASSKGQGIYEQYF.

V is TRBV6-1 and J is TRBJ2-1, with D uncertain. The CDR3 runs to 12 residues. Trimming stripped 6 bases from V and 7 bases from J, with 10 bases between. Per the germline V gene, CDR1 is MNHNS and CDR2 is SASEGT. CDR3 region: CASSRGRNEQFF. The CDR3 region has the DNA TGTGCCAGCAGCCGCGGCCGAAATGAGCAGTTCTTC.

The V call is TRBV7-9, the J call TRBJ2-1; no clear D gene. Germline V gene sequence: CDR1 SEHNR, CDR2 FQNEAQ (reference sequence). Trimming took off 1 base at V and 7 bases at J, with 8 bases between the two ends. This CDR3 spans 13 amino acids. The DNA for the CDR3 is TGTGCCAGCAGCTTAGGAGGTCTAAATGAGCAGTTCTTC. Residues: CASSLGGLNEQFF.

The V and J genes are TRBV18 and TRBJ2-1; D might be TRBD2 (6 bases). This CDR3 spans 13 amino acids. Germline loops: CDR1 KGHSH, CDR2 LQKENI. Trimming left V 6 bases short and J 6 bases short, with 12 bases between. The CDR3 spells CASSPGGLNEQFF. The CDR3 DNA reads TGTGCCAGCTCCCCCGGGGGACTCAATGAGCAGTTCTTC.